This record covers a single T cell receptor (beta chain). Its antigen is still unknown. TCR beta cDNA libraries had unique molecular identifiers. TCRdb recomputed calls from the PCR reads with MiXCR, one row per CDR3 protein. The sample contains over 300,000 distinct CDR3 sequences, approximately 33% of which appear only once. The sample belongs to a study of post-analysis software for immune sequencing data. Study-wide findings and caveats: Relative to controls, patients had five TRBV segments at higher frequency, with TRBV5-6, TRBV5-1 and TRBV20-1 among these.

V lost 6 bases and J lost 6; bases outside the gene matches: 12. The germline CDR1 and CDR2 sequences are DFQATT and SNEGSKA (reference sequence). The CDR3 totals 14 residues. This sequence was found in a girl between 5 and 17 years old with multiple sclerosis. The sequenced sample consisted of blood. The chain combines TRBV20-1 with TRBJ2-5; 8 bases fit TRBD1. The CDR3 bases are TGCAGTGCCTCACAAGTCCAGGGGGCAAAGACCCAGTACTTC. This encodes CSASQVQGAKTQYF.